Listed below are T cell receptor beta chains from one sample, sequenced in a study of technical replicates of blood from a handful of donors. Sequenced by immunoSEQ multiplex PCR; TCRdb stores in-frame clones only, minus some. The repertoire holds 80,000 or so clones, with roughly 92% as singletons. The sequenced sample was T cells isolated from PBMCs. The receptors here all came from a human donor in good health. The CDR3 runs from the conserved cysteine through the conserved F or W. D genes are given only for firm matches. The listing skips clone size in some rows; elsewhere it reads once, few, many or a size class.

j_gene: TRBJ2-5
d_gene: .
abundance: .
v_gene: TRBV6-6
CDR3nt: TGTGCCAGCAGTTACAGGGGGGGCCTAGAGACCCAGTACTTC
CDR3aa: CASSYRGGLETQYF

j_gene: TRBJ1-5
d_gene: .
abundance: .
v_gene: TRBV6-5
CDR3nt: TGTGCCAGCAGTTACTCTGCACAGTTGGTAGGTCAGCCCCAGCATTTT
CDR3aa: CASSYSAQLVGQPQHF

j_gene: TRBJ2-7
d_gene: .
abundance: .
v_gene: TRBV28
CDR3nt: TGTGCCAGCAGTTTAGGGGCATCCTACGAGCAGTACTTC
CDR3aa: CASSLGASYEQYF

j_gene: TRBJ2-1
d_gene: .
abundance: .
v_gene: TRBV9
CDR3nt: TGTGCCAGCAGCGTAAGTTCCCCTACTAGAGCCAGAAGCTCCTACAATGAGCAGTTCTTC
CDR3aa: CASSVSSPTRARSSYNEQFF

j_gene: TRBJ2-5
d_gene: TRBD1
abundance: once
v_gene: TRBV18
CDR3nt: TGTGCCAGCTCACCCGCCCCCGACAGGGGACGAGGAGAGACCCAGTACTTC
CDR3aa: CASSPAPDRGRGETQYF

j_gene: TRBJ1-5
d_gene: .
abundance: once
v_gene: TRBV7-2
CDR3nt: TGTGCCAGCAGCAGCGGGGGAGGCAATCAGCCCCAGCATTTT
CDR3aa: CASSSGGGNQPQHF

j_gene: TRBJ1-1
d_gene: TRBD1
abundance: .
v_gene: TRBV4-1
CDR3nt: TGCGCCAGCAGCCAAGATCAGGGGGTGAACACTGAAGCTTTCTTT
CDR3aa: CASSQDQGVNTEAFF

j_gene: TRBJ1-3
d_gene: .
abundance: .
v_gene: TRBV2
CDR3nt: TGTGCCAGCAGAGAGGCACAGGAAACCTCTGGAAACACCATATATTTT
CDR3aa: CASREAQETSGNTIYF

j_gene: TRBJ2-3
d_gene: TRBD1
abundance: .
v_gene: TRBV4-1
CDR3nt: TGCGCCAGCAGCCAAGGGGTGACAGGGAGTTGGTGGGATACGCAGTATTTT
CDR3aa: CASSQGVTGSWWDTQYF

j_gene: TRBJ2-2
d_gene: .
abundance: .
v_gene: TRBV5-4
CDR3nt: TGTGCCAGCAGCTTCCGAGGGAGGAACACCGGGGAGCTGTTTTTT
CDR3aa: CASSFRGRNTGELFF

j_gene: TRBJ2-5
d_gene: .
abundance: once
v_gene: TRBV27
CDR3nt: TGTGCCAGCACCCCAACCTGGGCCCGAGAGACCCAGTACTTC
CDR3aa: CASTPTWARETQYF

j_gene: TRBJ2-7
d_gene: TRBD2
abundance: .
v_gene: TRBV7-8
CDR3nt: TGTGCCAGCAGCTTGGCGGGGGTTGAGACTAGCGGACTCTACGAGCAGTACTTC
CDR3aa: CASSLAGVETSGLYEQYF

j_gene: TRBJ2-7
d_gene: TRBD2
abundance: .
v_gene: TRBV7-8
CDR3nt: TGTGCCAGCAGCAATCGGACTAGCGGAGAATACGAGCAGTACTTC
CDR3aa: CASSNRTSGEYEQYF

j_gene: TRBJ1-5
d_gene: .
abundance: .
v_gene: TRBV28
CDR3nt: TGTGCCAGCAGTAATCCTAGGGAGGGTCAGCCCCAGCATTTT
CDR3aa: CASSNPREGQPQHF

j_gene: TRBJ1-4
d_gene: TRBD1
abundance: .
v_gene: TRBV5-4
CDR3nt: TGTGCCAGCAGCCCTGGGACAGATACTGAAAAACTGTTTTTT
CDR3aa: CASSPGTDTEKLFF

j_gene: TRBJ2-1
d_gene: .
abundance: .
v_gene: TRBV6-5
CDR3nt: TGTGCCAGCAGTTATTATGAGGGAAGATCCGAGCAGTTCTTC
CDR3aa: CASSYYEGRSEQFF

j_gene: TRBJ2-7
d_gene: .
abundance: few
v_gene: TRBV4-1
CDR3nt: TGCGCCAGCAGCGTCTACAGCGGGTCTAGCTCCTACGAGCAGTACTTC
CDR3aa: CASSVYSGSSSYEQYF

j_gene: TRBJ1-3
d_gene: .
abundance: .
v_gene: TRBV6-5
CDR3nt: TGTGCCAGCAGTTCGGGGTGGACTGGCCCTGGAAACACCATATATTTT
CDR3aa: CASSSGWTGPGNTIYF

j_gene: TRBJ2-7
d_gene: .
abundance: .
v_gene: TRBV18
CDR3nt: TGTGCCAGCTCAGAACGCGGGGAAATATACGAGCAGTACTTC
CDR3aa: CASSERGEIYEQYF

j_gene: TRBJ1-5
d_gene: .
abundance: .
v_gene: TRBV4-2
CDR3nt: TGTGCCAGCAGCCAACTTGGGACAATGGCTCAGCCCCAGCATTTT
CDR3aa: CASSQLGTMAQPQHF

j_gene: TRBJ2-5
d_gene: TRBD2
abundance: few
v_gene: TRBV6-4
CDR3nt: TGTGCCAGCAGTGAATCTAGCGGAGGGGCGGAGACCCAGTACTTC
CDR3aa: CASSESSGGAETQYF

j_gene: TRBJ1-2
d_gene: TRBD1
abundance: .
v_gene: TRBV2
CDR3nt: TGTGCCAGCAGTATACGGACAGGGCAGAACTATGGCTACACCTTC
CDR3aa: CASSIRTGQNYGYTF

j_gene: TRBJ2-3
d_gene: TRBD1
abundance: .
v_gene: TRBV9
CDR3nt: TGTGCCAGCAGCGCTATACAGGGGGGAACAGATACGCAGTATTTT
CDR3aa: CASSAIQGGTDTQYF

j_gene: TRBJ2-5
d_gene: TRBD2
abundance: .
v_gene: TRBV5-6
CDR3nt: TGTGCCAGCAGCTTGGGACTAGCGGGAGAGACCCAGTACTTC
CDR3aa: CASSLGLAGETQYF

j_gene: TRBJ2-3
d_gene: .
abundance: .
v_gene: TRBV5-4
CDR3nt: TGTGCCAGCAGCCGAGGGGACAACCCTGCGGGTACGCAGTATTTT
CDR3aa: CASSRGDNPAGTQYF

j_gene: TRBJ2-7
d_gene: TRBD2
abundance: .
v_gene: TRBV7-9
CDR3nt: TGTGCCAGCAGCTTAGGCGGGCTAGCGGGTACCGAGCAGTACTTC
CDR3aa: CASSLGGLAGTEQYF

j_gene: TRBJ2-3
d_gene: .
abundance: .
v_gene: TRBV4-2
CDR3nt: TGTGCCAGCAGCCAAGAGAGGGGACTTCTAGATACGCAGTATTTT
CDR3aa: CASSQERGLLDTQYF

j_gene: TRBJ2-1
d_gene: TRBD2
abundance: .
v_gene: TRBV27
CDR3nt: TGTGCCAGCAGTTTAATGGGTTCGGGAGGGCCCTCCTACAATGAGCAGTTCTTC
CDR3aa: CASSLMGSGGPSYNEQFF

j_gene: TRBJ2-7
d_gene: TRBD2
abundance: .
v_gene: TRBV27
CDR3nt: TGTGCCAGCAGTTTAAAGGGACTAGCGGGGTCCTACGAGCAGTACTTC
CDR3aa: CASSLKGLAGSYEQYF

j_gene: TRBJ1-1
d_gene: TRBD1
abundance: .
v_gene: TRBV9
CDR3nt: TGTGCCAGCAGCCCTTGGACAGGGGGAACTGAAGCTTTCTTT
CDR3aa: CASSPWTGGTEAFF

j_gene: TRBJ2-1
d_gene: TRBD2
abundance: .
v_gene: TRBV6-5
CDR3nt: TGTGCCAGCAGTTACGACCGAGCGGGGGGCTACAATGAGCAGTTCTTC
CDR3aa: CASSYDRAGGYNEQFF

j_gene: TRBJ2-7
d_gene: .
abundance: .
v_gene: TRBV7-2
CDR3nt: TGTGCCAGCAGCCCTCGGTCGTCGGAACTAACCTACGAGCAGTACTTC
CDR3aa: CASSPRSSELTYEQYF

j_gene: TRBJ1-3
d_gene: .
abundance: .
v_gene: TRBV4-1
CDR3nt: TGCGCCAGCAGTCGGACATCCGAAAGAAACACCATATATTTT
CDR3aa: CASSRTSERNTIYF

j_gene: TRBJ1-2
d_gene: TRBD1
abundance: .
v_gene: TRBV9
CDR3nt: TGTGCCAGCAGCGAATCAGGGGGCCCTAACTATGGCTACACCTTC
CDR3aa: CASSESGGPNYGYTF

j_gene: TRBJ2-2
d_gene: .
abundance: .
v_gene: TRBV5-4
CDR3nt: TGTGCCAGCAGCTTGGCGAGTAGCGGGGAGCTGTTTTTT
CDR3aa: CASSLASSGELFF

j_gene: TRBJ2-1
d_gene: .
abundance: few
v_gene: TRBV7-9
CDR3nt: TGTGCCAGCAGCAAACTGGGCCAATCCTACAATGAGCAGTTCTTC
CDR3aa: CASSKLGQSYNEQFF

j_gene: TRBJ1-1
d_gene: .
abundance: .
v_gene: TRBV4-3
CDR3nt: TGCGCCAGCAGCCAAGATCAATCAGGGGCTGAAGCTTTCTTT
CDR3aa: CASSQDQSGAEAFF

j_gene: TRBJ2-5
d_gene: TRBD1
abundance: .
v_gene: TRBV5-1
CDR3nt: TGCGCCAGCAGCCCCAACGGACAGGGAGGAAGAGAGACCCAGTACTTC
CDR3aa: CASSPNGQGGRETQYF

j_gene: TRBJ2-1
d_gene: TRBD2
abundance: .
v_gene: TRBV2
CDR3nt: TGTGCCAGCAGTGCGATTCCGGGACTAGTTGTCCATGAGCAGTTCTTC
CDR3aa: CASSAIPGLVVHEQFF

j_gene: TRBJ2-7
d_gene: TRBD2
abundance: .
v_gene: TRBV6-5
CDR3nt: TGTGCCAGCAACACGGGACTAGCGGGTGAGCAGTACTTC
CDR3aa: CASNTGLAGEQYF

j_gene: TRBJ1-2
d_gene: .
abundance: .
v_gene: TRBV5-6
CDR3nt: TGTGCCAGCAGCTTCTGGACAGACTATGGCTACACCTTC
CDR3aa: CASSFWTDYGYTF

j_gene: TRBJ2-1
d_gene: .
abundance: .
v_gene: TRBV27
CDR3nt: TGTGCCAGCAGTTTACCGGTTGGCGGCTACAATGAGCAGTTCTTC
CDR3aa: CASSLPVGGYNEQFF

j_gene: TRBJ2-3
d_gene: .
abundance: .
v_gene: TRBV2
CDR3nt: TGTGCCAGCAGTTTCCATGATACGCAGTATTTT
CDR3aa: CASSFHDTQYF

j_gene: TRBJ2-2
d_gene: TRBD1
abundance: .
v_gene: TRBV5-1
CDR3nt: TGCGCCAGCAGCATCGGACAGGGGGCGAACACCGGGGAGCTGTTTTTT
CDR3aa: CASSIGQGANTGELFF